Listed below are T cell receptor beta chains from one sample, sequenced in a study of identical twins. A single record per CDR3 protein comes from TCRdb applying MiXCR to the 5' RACE reads. The table lists some 1,600,000 distinct CDR3 sequences, around 29% of them singletons. Sequenced input: cord blood. The receptors come from a newborn girl in good health. Both conserved end residues are part of each CDR3. A D gene is named only where the DNA matches it firmly. Some rows have no size entry. The others give once, few or many, or a class for an expanded clone.

TRBJ2-1,TRBD1,few,TRBV6-1,CASSVQGAIYNEQFF,TGTGCCAGCAGTGTACAGGGGGCTATCTACAATGAGCAGTTCTTC
TRBJ2-3,TRBD2,few,TRBV2,CASSEALAGPRTDTQYF,TGTGCCAGCAGTGAAGCACTAGCGGGGCCCCGCACAGATACGCAGTATTTT
TRBJ2-3,TRBD2,once,TRBV20-1,CSARTSGRAKAQYF,TGCAGTGCTCGGACTAGCGGGAGGGCAAAGGCGCAGTATTTT
TRBJ1-2,-,few,TRBV6-5,CASARGGVYGYTF,TGTGCCAGCGCGCGGGGTGGGGTTTATGGCTACACCTTC
TRBJ2-1,TRBD2,-,TRBV27,CASEGLAGGNEQFF,TGTGCCAGCGAGGGACTAGCGGGAGGGAATGAGCAGTTCTTC
TRBJ1-5,-,-,TRBV28,CASSFGRAHQPQHF,TGTGCCAGCAGTTTCGGTAGGGCTCACCAGCCCCAGCATTTT
TRBJ1-6,-,-,TRBV6-6,CASSPPPEMPYNSPLHF,TGTGCTAGCAGCCCCCCACCGGAGATGCCTTATAATTCACCCCTCCACTTT
TRBJ2-5,-,many,TRBV6-2/TRBV6-3,CASIRSIAETQYF,TGTGCCAGCATCCGGTCCATCGCCGAGACCCAGTACTTC
TRBJ1-2,TRBD1,-,TRBV3-1,CASSQVGTGEGYTF,TGTGCCAGCAGCCAAGTCGGGACAGGGGAAGGCTACACCTTC
TRBJ2-3,TRBD2,-,TRBV6-1,CASVASGRATDTQYF,TGTGCCAGCGTTGCAAGCGGGAGGGCCACAGATACGCAGTATTTT
TRBJ2-3,TRBD2,few,TRBV18,CASSRRTSGERLSTDTQYF,TGTGCCAGCTCACGACGGACTAGCGGGGAGCGGCTTAGCACAGATACGCAGTATTTT
TRBJ2-3,TRBD2,few,TRBV29-1,CSVVLAGGPGYF,TGCAGCGTGGTACTAGCGGGAGGGCCCGGGTATTTT
TRBJ2-1,-,few,TRBV24-1,CATNRGNEQFF,TGTGCCACCAATAGGGGCAATGAGCAGTTCTTC
TRBJ2-5,TRBD2,-,TRBV20-1,CSATPGASGRETQYF,TGCAGTGCTACGCCTGGGGCTAGCGGGAGAGAGACCCAGTACTTC
TRBJ2-1,-,-,TRBV2,CASSVHSNEQFF,TGTGCCAGCAGTGTTCACTCGAATGAGCAGTTCTTC
TRBJ1-2,-,many,TRBV6-1,CASNNNYGYTF,TGTGCCAGCAACAATAACTATGGCTACACCTTC